This T cell receptor beta chain was captured by sequencing in a study of identical twins. With template switching, a universal primer site was added, and the cDNA carried unique molecular identifiers. TCRdb analysed the 5' RACE reads with MiXCR anew, one entry per CDR3 protein. The table records roughly 630,000 distinct CDR3 sequences, just over 7% of them present only once. V lost 3 bases, J lost 2 bases, and 13 bases lay in between. CDR3 length: 14 amino acids. CDR1 and CDR2 from the germline V gene are DFQATT and SNEGSKA (reference sequence). Whole-study results and caveats: Whereas memory repertoires showed no such difference, abundant cord blood beta clonotypes carried fewer insertions. The study found weaker excess twin sharing in beta out-of-frame sequences.

Note on this clonotype: The antigen is unknown.

These same records also appear under a second study, on yellow fever vaccine responses in identical twins. As that study records: The T cell response to vaccination in identical twins was reportedly partly convergent and partly personalized.

The J gene is TRBJ2-5, the V gene TRBV20-1; no firm D call. The specimen was PBMCs. The receptor comes from a woman aged 18-30 years in good health. The CDR3 DNA is TGCAGTGCTAGGGACCCCAGGAGTCAAGAGACCCAGTACTTC. This encodes CSARDPRSQETQYF.